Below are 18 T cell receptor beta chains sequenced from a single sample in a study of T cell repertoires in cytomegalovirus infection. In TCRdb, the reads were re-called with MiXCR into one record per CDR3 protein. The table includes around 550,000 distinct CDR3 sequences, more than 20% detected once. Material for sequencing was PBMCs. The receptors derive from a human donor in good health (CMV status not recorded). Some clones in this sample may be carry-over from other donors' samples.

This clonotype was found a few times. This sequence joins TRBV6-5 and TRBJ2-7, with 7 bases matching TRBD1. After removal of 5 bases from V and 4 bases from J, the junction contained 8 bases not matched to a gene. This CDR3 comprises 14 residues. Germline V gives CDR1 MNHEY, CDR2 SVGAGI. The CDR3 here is CASSPRGLEYEQYV. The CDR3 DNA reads TGTGCCAGCAGTCCTAGGGGGCTCGAGTACGAGCAGTACGTC.

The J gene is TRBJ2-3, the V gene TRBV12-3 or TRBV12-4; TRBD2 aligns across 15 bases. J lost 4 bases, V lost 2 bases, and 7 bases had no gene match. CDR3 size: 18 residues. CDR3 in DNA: TGTGCCAGCAGTTTATTTAGGACTAGCGGGAGGGCCGCAGATACGCAGTATTTT. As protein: CASSLFRTSGRAADTQYF.

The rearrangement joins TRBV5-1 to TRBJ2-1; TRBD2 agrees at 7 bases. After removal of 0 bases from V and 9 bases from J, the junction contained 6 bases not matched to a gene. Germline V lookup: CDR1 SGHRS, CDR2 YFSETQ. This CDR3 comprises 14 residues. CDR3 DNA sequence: TGCGCCAGCAGCTTGGGGACTAGTTCTGTTGAGCAGTTCTTC. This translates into CASSLGTSSVEQFF.

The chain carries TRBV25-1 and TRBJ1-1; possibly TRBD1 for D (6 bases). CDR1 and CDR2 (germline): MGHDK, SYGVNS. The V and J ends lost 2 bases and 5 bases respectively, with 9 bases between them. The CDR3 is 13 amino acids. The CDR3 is CASSEQGKTEAFF. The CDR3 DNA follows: TGTGCCAGCAGTGAACAGGGGAAGACTGAAGCTTTCTTT.

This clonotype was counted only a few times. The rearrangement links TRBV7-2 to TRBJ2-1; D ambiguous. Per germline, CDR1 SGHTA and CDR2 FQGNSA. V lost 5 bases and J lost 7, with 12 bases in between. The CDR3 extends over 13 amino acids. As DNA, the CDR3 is TGTGCCAGCAGCCGAAGGGAAGAAAATGAGCAGTTCTTC. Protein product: CASSRREENEQFF.

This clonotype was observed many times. The CDR3 is CASSLQRTGGDYGYTF. Here the CDR3 DNA reads TGTGCCAGCAGCTTACAAAGGACAGGGGGTGACTATGGCTACACCTTC. J is TRBJ1-2 and V is TRBV11-3, with 10 bases identical to TRBD1. Trimming cost V 2 bases and J 3 bases; bases outside gene matches: 6. This CDR3 has 16 amino acids. The germline CDR1 and CDR2 sequences are SGHNT and YENEEA.

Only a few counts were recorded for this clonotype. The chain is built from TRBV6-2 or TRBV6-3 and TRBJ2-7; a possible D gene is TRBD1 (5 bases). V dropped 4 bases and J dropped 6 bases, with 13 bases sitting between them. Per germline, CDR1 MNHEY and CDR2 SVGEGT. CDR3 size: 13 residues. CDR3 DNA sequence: TGTGCCAGCAGTTTAATAGCAGGGATCGAGCAGTACTTC. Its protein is CASSLIAGIEQYF.

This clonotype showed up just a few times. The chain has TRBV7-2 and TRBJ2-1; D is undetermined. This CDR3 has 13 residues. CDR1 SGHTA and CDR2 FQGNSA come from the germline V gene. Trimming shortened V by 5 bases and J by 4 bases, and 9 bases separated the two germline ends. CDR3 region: CASSTTPYNEQFF. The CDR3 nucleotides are TGTGCCAGCAGCACGACCCCTTACAATGAGCAGTTCTTC.

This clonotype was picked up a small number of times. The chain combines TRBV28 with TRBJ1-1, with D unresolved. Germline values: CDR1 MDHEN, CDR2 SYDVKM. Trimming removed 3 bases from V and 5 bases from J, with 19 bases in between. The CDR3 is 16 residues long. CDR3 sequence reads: CASSFPSGALFTEAFF. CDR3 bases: TGTGCCAGCAGTTTCCCTTCAGGTGCCCTATTTACTGAAGCTTTCTTT.

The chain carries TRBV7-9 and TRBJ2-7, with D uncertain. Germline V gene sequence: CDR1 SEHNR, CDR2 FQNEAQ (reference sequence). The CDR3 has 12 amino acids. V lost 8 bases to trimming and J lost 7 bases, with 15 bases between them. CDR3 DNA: TGTGCCAGCCGCGCCCGCTTAGGTGAGCAGTACTTC. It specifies CASRARLGEQYF.

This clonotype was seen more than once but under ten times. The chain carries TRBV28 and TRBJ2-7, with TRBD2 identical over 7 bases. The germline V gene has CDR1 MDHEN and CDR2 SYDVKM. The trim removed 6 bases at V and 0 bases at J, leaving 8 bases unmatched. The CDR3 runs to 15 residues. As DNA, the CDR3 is TGTGCCAGCAGCTCTAGCGGCCCTAGCTCCTACGAGCAGTACTTC. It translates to CASSSSGPSSYEQYF.

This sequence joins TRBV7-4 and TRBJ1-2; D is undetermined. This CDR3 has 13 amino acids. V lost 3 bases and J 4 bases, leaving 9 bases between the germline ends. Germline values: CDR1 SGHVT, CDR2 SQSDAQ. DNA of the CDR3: TGTGCCAGCAGCTTCACGGAATCCTATGGCTACACCTTC. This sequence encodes CASSFTESYGYTF.

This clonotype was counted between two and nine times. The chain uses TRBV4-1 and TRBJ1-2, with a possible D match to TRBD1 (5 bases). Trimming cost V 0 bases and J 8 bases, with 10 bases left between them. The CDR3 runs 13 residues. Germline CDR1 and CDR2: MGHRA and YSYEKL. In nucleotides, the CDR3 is TGCGCCAGCAGCCAAGACGGGAGGGACGGCTACACCTTC. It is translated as CASSQDGRDGYTF.

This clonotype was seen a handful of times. CDR3 residues: CASSQVEAGATGELFF. CDR3 coding DNA: TGTGCCAGCAGCCAAGTCGAGGCGGGAGCCACCGGGGAGCTGTTTTTT. J is TRBJ2-2 and V is TRBV7-3; 7 bases are a match to TRBD2. Germline-derived CDR1 and CDR2 are SGHTA and FQGTGA. This CDR3 comprises 16 residues. Trimming cost V 5 bases and J 4 bases; bases outside gene matches: 10.

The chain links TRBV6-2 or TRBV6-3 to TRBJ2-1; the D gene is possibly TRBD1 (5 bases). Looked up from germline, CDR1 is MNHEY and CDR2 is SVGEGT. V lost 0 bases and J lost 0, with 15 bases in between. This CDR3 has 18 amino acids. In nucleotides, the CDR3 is TGTGCCAGCAGTTACTCGATCGGCAGGGCACGCTCCTACAATGAGCAGTTCTTC. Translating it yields CASSYSIGRARSYNEQFF.

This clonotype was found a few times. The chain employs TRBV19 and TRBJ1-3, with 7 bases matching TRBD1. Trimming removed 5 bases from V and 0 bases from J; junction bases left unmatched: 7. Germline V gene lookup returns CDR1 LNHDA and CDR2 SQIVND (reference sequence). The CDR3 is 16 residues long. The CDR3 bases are TGTGCCAGTAGTTCCCCCGGGACAGCCTCTGGAAACACCATATATTTT. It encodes CASSSPGTASGNTIYF.

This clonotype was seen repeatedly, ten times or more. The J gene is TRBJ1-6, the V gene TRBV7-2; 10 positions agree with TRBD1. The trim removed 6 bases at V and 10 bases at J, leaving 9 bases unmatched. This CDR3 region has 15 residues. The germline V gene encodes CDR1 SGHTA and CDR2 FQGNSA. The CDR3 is CASRPGTGEYSPLHF. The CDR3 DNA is TGTGCCAGCAGACCCGGGACAGGGGAGTACTCACCCCTCCACTTT.

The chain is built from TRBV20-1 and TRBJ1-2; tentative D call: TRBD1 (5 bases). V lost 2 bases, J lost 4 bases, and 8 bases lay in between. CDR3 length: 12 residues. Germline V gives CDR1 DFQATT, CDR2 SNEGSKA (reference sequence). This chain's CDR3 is CSARSGTYGYTF. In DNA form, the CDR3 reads TGCAGTGCTAGATCGGGGACCTATGGCTACACCTTC.